The 20 T cell receptor beta chains below were found in one sample sequenced in a study of OX40 agonist ivuxolimab in advanced cancers. TCRdb's table, derived via immunoSEQ multiplex PCR, lists solely in-frame clones and lacks some. This sample has roughly 110,000 clones, with 90% found just once. This specimen was CD4+ or CD8+ T cells sorted from blood, taken in a trial of the OX40 agonist ivuxolimab. These receptors were taken from an adult with an advanced solid tumor such as melanoma, head and neck, liver or kidney cancer.

The J gene is TRBJ2-7, the V gene TRBV28; 11 nucleotides match TRBD1. The CDR3 covers 16 residues. The junction had 13 bases not matched to a gene; V was cut back by 6 bases and J by 6 bases. Germline values: CDR1 MDHEN, CDR2 SYDVKM. DNA of the CDR3: TGTGCCAGCAGGCACTCCCGGACAGGGGGCAACCGCGAGCAGTACTTC. Translated, it gives CASRHSRTGGNREQYF.

The chain is built from TRBV5-8 and TRBJ1-1, with a tentative D call TRBD1 (5 bases). The CDR3 extends over 12 amino acids. The germline V gene encodes CDR1 SGHTS and CDR2 YDEGEE. V lost 2 bases and J 5 bases, leaving 7 bases between the germline ends. This CDR3 reads CASSFRATEAFF. In DNA, the CDR3 is TGTGCCAGCAGCTTCAGGGCTACTGAAGCTTTCTTT.

The chain uses TRBV9 and TRBJ1-1; unclear D gene. The CDR3 is 13 residues long. The germline V gene has CDR1 SGDLS and CDR2 YYNGEE. V was pared by 0 bases and J by 6 bases, with 9 bases between. CDR3: CASSVGPGAEAFF. CDR3 DNA sequence: TGTGCCAGCAGCGTAGGTCCGGGCGCTGAAGCTTTCTTT.

The chain links TRBV5-4 to TRBJ1-5; the match to TRBD1 covers 9 bases. The CDR3 runs to 14 residues. Germline CDR1 and CDR2: SGHNT and YYREEE (reference sequence). The V segment lost 4 bases and the J segment 5 bases; nucleotides outside the gene matches: 4. The CDR3 sequence is CASSVDRGDQPQHF. For the CDR3, the DNA is TGTGCCAGCAGCGTAGACAGGGGGGATCAGCCCCAGCATTTT.

This chain joins TRBV2 and TRBJ2-3; TRBD2 aligns across 10 bases. The V gene end was trimmed by 0 bases and the J gene end by 9 bases; junction bases not matched to a gene: 12. Per germline, CDR1 SNHLY and CDR2 FYNNEI. The CDR3 consists of 17 residues. CDR3: CASSEAQSGGALGTQYF. Written as DNA, the CDR3 is TGTGCCAGCAGTGAAGCGCAGAGCGGGGGGGCTCTTGGAACGCAGTATTTT.

The rearrangement joins TRBV28 to TRBJ2-3, with 9 bases aligning to TRBD2. In germline, CDR1 is MDHEN, CDR2 SYDVKM. The V and J ends lost 2 bases and 4 bases, in that order; junction bases with no gene match: 4. This CDR3 region has 15 residues. CDR3 coding DNA: TGTGCCAGCAGTTTAGAGACTAGCGGCCCAGATACGCAGTATTTT. This gives the protein CASSLETSGPDTQYF.

V and J are TRBV7-2 and TRBJ2-7, with TRBD2 identical over 9 bases. This CDR3 spans 14 amino acids. The germline CDR1 and CDR2 sequences are SGHTA and FQGNSA. The V segment lost 5 bases and the J segment 3 bases; nucleotides outside the gene matches: 5. CDR3 DNA sequence: TGTGCCAGCAGCGGAGCGGGGGGATTCTACGAGCAGTACTTC. Translated, it gives CASSGAGGFYEQYF.

This chain links TRBV6-5 with TRBJ2-7, with no clear D. This CDR3 has 13 amino acids. V was clipped by 8 bases and J by 9 bases, with 20 bases between them. Germline CDR1 is MNHEY and CDR2 is SVGAGI. CDR3 coding DNA: TGTGCCAGCCGGTCCCCAGTAGGCTCGCGGCAGTACTTC. This encodes CASRSPVGSRQYF.

The CDR3: CASSAGGNYGYTF. In DNA form, the CDR3 reads TGTGCCAGCAGCGCCGGGGGTAACTATGGCTACACCTTC. The rearrangement uses TRBV2 and TRBJ1-2; a weak D match, TRBD1 (5 bases). Germline V lookup: CDR1 SNHLY, CDR2 FYNNEI. V gave up 6 bases and J gave up 1 base, with 9 bases separating them. This CDR3 spans 13 amino acids.

J is TRBJ2-2 and V is TRBV6-5, with TRBD2 as a possible D gene (6 bases). Trimming stripped 6 bases from V and 2 bases from J, with 13 bases between. Germline V gene lookup returns CDR1 MNHEY and CDR2 SVGAGI. The CDR3 contains 15 residues. The CDR3 coding sequence is TGTGCCAGCAGGAGAGGGGCGGGAAACACCGGGGAGCTGTTTTTT. Protein sequence: CASRRGAGNTGELFF.

This clone appeared a few times. The rearrangement links TRBV4-2 to TRBJ1-2; possible D gene TRBD1, 5 bases. V gave up 2 bases and J gave up 4 bases, with 8 bases separating them. CDR3 length: 13 amino acids. From germline, CDR1 is LGHNA and CDR2 YNFKEQ. CDR3 in amino acids: CASSQTGFYGYTF. In DNA form, the CDR3 reads TGTGCCAGCAGCCAAACAGGATTCTATGGCTACACCTTC.

This clone was counted a few times. V usage is TRBV5-4 and J usage is TRBJ1-2; D is undetermined. CDR1 is SGHNT, CDR2 YYREEE, per germline (reference sequence). This CDR3 comprises 14 residues. Trimming took off 2 bases at V and 3 bases at J, with 11 bases between the two ends. The chain's CDR3 is CASSLDTLDYGYTF. The CDR3 bases are TGTGCCAGCAGCTTAGATACTTTGGACTATGGCTACACCTTC.

V and J are TRBV30 and TRBJ1-5; D call uncertain. V was cut by 1 base and J by 0 bases, with 7 bases left in between. CDR1 is GTSNPN, CDR2 SVGIG, per germline (reference sequence). CDR3 length: 14 residues. CDR3 coding DNA: TGTGCCTGGAGTGGGGCCGGTAGCAATCAGCCCCAGCATTTT. This encodes CAWSGAGSNQPQHF.

The chain links TRBV12-5 to TRBJ1-1; D possibly corresponds to TRBD1 (6 bases). The CDR3 runs 16 residues. The V gene lost 5 bases and the J gene lost 7 bases, with 23 bases spanning the gap. Germline-derived CDR1 and CDR2 are LGHNT and FRNRAP. The CDR3 DNA follows: TGTGCTAGTGGTACTGGTGTAGGGGGTCCGGACGGTGAAGCTTTCTTT. This codes for CASGTGVGGPDGEAFF.

This clone was counted once. V gene TRBV11-2 combines with J gene TRBJ2-5; D is perhaps TRBD1 or TRBD2 (5 bases each). The germline V gene has CDR1 SGHAT and CDR2 FQNNGV. This CDR3 is 13 amino acids long. V lost 5 bases and J 1 base, leaving 8 bases between the germline ends. CDR3: CASSRDPQETQYF. The CDR3 DNA reads TGTGCCAGCAGCCGGGACCCCCAAGAGACCCAGTACTTC.

This rearrangement joins TRBV21-1 to TRBJ1-6; TRBD1, the table's D call, lacks a check against the DNA. TRBV21-1 is marked as a pseudogene. The CDR3 contains 16 residues. The DNA for the CDR3 is TGTGCCAGCAGCCTGACAGGGAGATCCTATAATTCACCCCTCCACTTT. Amino acids: CASSLTGRSYNSPLHF.

The chain employs TRBV7-2 and TRBJ1-6, with 8 bases fitting TRBD1. The trim removed 4 bases at V and 14 bases at J, leaving 13 bases unmatched. The CDR3 extends over 15 amino acids. Germline lookup yields CDR1 SGHTA and CDR2 FQGNSA. This CDR3 is CASSSGGQVGDTLHF. CDR3 bases: TGTGCCAGCAGCTCAGGGGGACAGGTCGGGGACACCCTCCACTTT.

This clone has just a few counts. In DNA, the CDR3 is TGTGCCAGCAGCTGGGGACAGGGCGGCAATAGGCAGCCCCAGCATTTT. Its translation: CASSWGQGGNRQPQHF. This chain links TRBV7-2 with TRBJ1-5, with TRBD1 matching 9 bases. The length of the CDR3 is 16 residues. V trimming: 4 bases; J trimming: 7 bases; junction bases outside the gene matches: 11. Germline V gene sequence: CDR1 SGHTA, CDR2 FQGNSA. Full variable domain (rest looked up from reference TRBV7-2 and TRBJ1-5): GAGVSQSPSNKVTEKGKDVELRCDPISGHTALYWYRQSLGQGLEFLIYFQGNSAPDKSGLPSDRFSAERTGGSVSTLTIQRTQQEDSAVYLCASSWGQGGNRQPQHFGDGTRLSIL.

This rearrangement joins TRBV9 to TRBJ1-1, with unresolved D. V lost 3 bases, J lost 0 bases, and 15 bases lay in between. The CDR3 has 16 amino acids. From germline, CDR1 is SGDLS and CDR2 YYNGEE. This chain's CDR3 is CASSARPGRVNTEAFF. For the CDR3, the DNA is TGTGCCAGCAGCGCAAGACCGGGGAGGGTGAACACTGAAGCTTTCTTT. The whole variable domain, remainder taken from reference TRBV9 and TRBJ1-1, is DSGVTQTPKHLITATGQRVTLRCSPRSGDLSVYWYQQSLDQGLQFLIQYYNGEERAKGNILERFSAQQFPDLHSELNLSSLELGDSALYFCASSARPGRVNTEAFFGQGTRLTVV.

The V gene is TRBV6-5, the J gene TRBJ2-7, with 8 bases aligning to TRBD1. Per the germline V gene, CDR1 is MNHEY and CDR2 is SVGAGI. The CDR3 has 13 residues. V lost 6 bases to trimming and J lost 3 bases; unmatched junction nucleotides: 4. This CDR3 is CASRGQALYEQYF. CDR3 in DNA: TGTGCCAGCAGGGGACAGGCACTCTACGAGCAGTACTTC.